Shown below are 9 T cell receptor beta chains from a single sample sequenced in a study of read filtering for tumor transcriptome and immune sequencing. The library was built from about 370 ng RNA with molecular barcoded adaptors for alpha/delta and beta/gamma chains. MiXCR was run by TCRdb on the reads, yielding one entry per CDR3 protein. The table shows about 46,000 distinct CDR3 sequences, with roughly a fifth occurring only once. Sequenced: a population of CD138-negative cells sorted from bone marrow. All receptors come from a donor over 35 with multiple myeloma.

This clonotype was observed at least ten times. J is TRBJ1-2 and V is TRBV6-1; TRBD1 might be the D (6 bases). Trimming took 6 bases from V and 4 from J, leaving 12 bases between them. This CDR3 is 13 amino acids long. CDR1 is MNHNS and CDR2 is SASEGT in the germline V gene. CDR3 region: CASRDTGFYGYTF. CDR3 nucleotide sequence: TGTGCCAGCAGGGACACAGGGTTCTATGGCTACACCTTC.

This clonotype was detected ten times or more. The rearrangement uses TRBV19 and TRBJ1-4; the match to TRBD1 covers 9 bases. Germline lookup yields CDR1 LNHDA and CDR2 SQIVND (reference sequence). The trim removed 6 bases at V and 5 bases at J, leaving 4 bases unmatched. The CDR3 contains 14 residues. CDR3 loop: CASSWTGANEKLFF. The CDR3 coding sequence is TGTGCCAGTAGCTGGACAGGGGCAAATGAAAAACTGTTTTTT.

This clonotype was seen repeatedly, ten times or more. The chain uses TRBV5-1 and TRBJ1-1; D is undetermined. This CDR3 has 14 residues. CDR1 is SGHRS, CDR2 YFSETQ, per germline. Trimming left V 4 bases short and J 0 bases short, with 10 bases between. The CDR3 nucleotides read TGCGCCAGCAGCCCCTGGACCGTGAACACTGAAGCTTTCTTT. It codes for CASSPWTVNTEAFF.

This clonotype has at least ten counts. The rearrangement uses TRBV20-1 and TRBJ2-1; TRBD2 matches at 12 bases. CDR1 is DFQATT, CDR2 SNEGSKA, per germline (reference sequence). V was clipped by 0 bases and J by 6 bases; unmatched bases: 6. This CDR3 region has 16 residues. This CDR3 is CSARDSLAGGGNEQFF. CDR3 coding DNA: TGCAGTGCTAGAGATAGTCTAGCGGGAGGGGGCAATGAGCAGTTCTTC.

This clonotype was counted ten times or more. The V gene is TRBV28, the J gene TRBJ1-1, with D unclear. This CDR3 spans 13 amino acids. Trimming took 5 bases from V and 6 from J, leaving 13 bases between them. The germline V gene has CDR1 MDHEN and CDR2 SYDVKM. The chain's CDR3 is CASSIPLPPEAFF. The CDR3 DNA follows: TGTGCCAGCAGTATCCCGTTACCCCCTGAAGCTTTCTTT.

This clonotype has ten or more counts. For the CDR3, the DNA is TGCGCCAGCAGCTCTCCCGGGAACACTGAAGCTTTCTTT. Protein product: CASSSPGNTEAFF. The rearrangement joins TRBV5-1 to TRBJ1-1; no reliable D call. V lost 3 bases and J 1 base, leaving 7 bases between the germline ends. The CDR3 spans 13 residues. Germline CDR1 reads SGHRS; CDR2 reads YFSETQ.

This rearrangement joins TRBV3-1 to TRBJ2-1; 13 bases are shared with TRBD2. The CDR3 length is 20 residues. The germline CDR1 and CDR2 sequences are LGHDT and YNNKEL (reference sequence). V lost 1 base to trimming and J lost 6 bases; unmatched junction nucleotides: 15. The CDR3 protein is CASSQGVGTSGKGKVNEQFF. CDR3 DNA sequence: TGTGCCAGCAGCCAAGGAGTGGGGACTAGCGGGAAGGGGAAGGTCAATGAGCAGTTCTTC.

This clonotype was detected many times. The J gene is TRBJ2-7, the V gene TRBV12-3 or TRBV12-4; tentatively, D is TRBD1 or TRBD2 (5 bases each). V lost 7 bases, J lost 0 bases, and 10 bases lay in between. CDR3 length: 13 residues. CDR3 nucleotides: TGTGCCAGCAACTCCGGGACCTCCTACGAGCAGTACTTC. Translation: CASNSGTSYEQYF.

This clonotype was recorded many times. CDR3 DNA: TGTGCCAGCAGGAAGGGCGGGTCCTACGAGCAGTACTTC. It encodes CASRKGGSYEQYF. The chain carries TRBV2 and TRBJ2-7, with D possibly TRBD2 on 5 matching bases. The V and J ends lost 6 bases and 1 base respectively, with 10 bases between them. The CDR3 runs 13 residues. Germline CDR1 is SNHLY and CDR2 is FYNNEI.